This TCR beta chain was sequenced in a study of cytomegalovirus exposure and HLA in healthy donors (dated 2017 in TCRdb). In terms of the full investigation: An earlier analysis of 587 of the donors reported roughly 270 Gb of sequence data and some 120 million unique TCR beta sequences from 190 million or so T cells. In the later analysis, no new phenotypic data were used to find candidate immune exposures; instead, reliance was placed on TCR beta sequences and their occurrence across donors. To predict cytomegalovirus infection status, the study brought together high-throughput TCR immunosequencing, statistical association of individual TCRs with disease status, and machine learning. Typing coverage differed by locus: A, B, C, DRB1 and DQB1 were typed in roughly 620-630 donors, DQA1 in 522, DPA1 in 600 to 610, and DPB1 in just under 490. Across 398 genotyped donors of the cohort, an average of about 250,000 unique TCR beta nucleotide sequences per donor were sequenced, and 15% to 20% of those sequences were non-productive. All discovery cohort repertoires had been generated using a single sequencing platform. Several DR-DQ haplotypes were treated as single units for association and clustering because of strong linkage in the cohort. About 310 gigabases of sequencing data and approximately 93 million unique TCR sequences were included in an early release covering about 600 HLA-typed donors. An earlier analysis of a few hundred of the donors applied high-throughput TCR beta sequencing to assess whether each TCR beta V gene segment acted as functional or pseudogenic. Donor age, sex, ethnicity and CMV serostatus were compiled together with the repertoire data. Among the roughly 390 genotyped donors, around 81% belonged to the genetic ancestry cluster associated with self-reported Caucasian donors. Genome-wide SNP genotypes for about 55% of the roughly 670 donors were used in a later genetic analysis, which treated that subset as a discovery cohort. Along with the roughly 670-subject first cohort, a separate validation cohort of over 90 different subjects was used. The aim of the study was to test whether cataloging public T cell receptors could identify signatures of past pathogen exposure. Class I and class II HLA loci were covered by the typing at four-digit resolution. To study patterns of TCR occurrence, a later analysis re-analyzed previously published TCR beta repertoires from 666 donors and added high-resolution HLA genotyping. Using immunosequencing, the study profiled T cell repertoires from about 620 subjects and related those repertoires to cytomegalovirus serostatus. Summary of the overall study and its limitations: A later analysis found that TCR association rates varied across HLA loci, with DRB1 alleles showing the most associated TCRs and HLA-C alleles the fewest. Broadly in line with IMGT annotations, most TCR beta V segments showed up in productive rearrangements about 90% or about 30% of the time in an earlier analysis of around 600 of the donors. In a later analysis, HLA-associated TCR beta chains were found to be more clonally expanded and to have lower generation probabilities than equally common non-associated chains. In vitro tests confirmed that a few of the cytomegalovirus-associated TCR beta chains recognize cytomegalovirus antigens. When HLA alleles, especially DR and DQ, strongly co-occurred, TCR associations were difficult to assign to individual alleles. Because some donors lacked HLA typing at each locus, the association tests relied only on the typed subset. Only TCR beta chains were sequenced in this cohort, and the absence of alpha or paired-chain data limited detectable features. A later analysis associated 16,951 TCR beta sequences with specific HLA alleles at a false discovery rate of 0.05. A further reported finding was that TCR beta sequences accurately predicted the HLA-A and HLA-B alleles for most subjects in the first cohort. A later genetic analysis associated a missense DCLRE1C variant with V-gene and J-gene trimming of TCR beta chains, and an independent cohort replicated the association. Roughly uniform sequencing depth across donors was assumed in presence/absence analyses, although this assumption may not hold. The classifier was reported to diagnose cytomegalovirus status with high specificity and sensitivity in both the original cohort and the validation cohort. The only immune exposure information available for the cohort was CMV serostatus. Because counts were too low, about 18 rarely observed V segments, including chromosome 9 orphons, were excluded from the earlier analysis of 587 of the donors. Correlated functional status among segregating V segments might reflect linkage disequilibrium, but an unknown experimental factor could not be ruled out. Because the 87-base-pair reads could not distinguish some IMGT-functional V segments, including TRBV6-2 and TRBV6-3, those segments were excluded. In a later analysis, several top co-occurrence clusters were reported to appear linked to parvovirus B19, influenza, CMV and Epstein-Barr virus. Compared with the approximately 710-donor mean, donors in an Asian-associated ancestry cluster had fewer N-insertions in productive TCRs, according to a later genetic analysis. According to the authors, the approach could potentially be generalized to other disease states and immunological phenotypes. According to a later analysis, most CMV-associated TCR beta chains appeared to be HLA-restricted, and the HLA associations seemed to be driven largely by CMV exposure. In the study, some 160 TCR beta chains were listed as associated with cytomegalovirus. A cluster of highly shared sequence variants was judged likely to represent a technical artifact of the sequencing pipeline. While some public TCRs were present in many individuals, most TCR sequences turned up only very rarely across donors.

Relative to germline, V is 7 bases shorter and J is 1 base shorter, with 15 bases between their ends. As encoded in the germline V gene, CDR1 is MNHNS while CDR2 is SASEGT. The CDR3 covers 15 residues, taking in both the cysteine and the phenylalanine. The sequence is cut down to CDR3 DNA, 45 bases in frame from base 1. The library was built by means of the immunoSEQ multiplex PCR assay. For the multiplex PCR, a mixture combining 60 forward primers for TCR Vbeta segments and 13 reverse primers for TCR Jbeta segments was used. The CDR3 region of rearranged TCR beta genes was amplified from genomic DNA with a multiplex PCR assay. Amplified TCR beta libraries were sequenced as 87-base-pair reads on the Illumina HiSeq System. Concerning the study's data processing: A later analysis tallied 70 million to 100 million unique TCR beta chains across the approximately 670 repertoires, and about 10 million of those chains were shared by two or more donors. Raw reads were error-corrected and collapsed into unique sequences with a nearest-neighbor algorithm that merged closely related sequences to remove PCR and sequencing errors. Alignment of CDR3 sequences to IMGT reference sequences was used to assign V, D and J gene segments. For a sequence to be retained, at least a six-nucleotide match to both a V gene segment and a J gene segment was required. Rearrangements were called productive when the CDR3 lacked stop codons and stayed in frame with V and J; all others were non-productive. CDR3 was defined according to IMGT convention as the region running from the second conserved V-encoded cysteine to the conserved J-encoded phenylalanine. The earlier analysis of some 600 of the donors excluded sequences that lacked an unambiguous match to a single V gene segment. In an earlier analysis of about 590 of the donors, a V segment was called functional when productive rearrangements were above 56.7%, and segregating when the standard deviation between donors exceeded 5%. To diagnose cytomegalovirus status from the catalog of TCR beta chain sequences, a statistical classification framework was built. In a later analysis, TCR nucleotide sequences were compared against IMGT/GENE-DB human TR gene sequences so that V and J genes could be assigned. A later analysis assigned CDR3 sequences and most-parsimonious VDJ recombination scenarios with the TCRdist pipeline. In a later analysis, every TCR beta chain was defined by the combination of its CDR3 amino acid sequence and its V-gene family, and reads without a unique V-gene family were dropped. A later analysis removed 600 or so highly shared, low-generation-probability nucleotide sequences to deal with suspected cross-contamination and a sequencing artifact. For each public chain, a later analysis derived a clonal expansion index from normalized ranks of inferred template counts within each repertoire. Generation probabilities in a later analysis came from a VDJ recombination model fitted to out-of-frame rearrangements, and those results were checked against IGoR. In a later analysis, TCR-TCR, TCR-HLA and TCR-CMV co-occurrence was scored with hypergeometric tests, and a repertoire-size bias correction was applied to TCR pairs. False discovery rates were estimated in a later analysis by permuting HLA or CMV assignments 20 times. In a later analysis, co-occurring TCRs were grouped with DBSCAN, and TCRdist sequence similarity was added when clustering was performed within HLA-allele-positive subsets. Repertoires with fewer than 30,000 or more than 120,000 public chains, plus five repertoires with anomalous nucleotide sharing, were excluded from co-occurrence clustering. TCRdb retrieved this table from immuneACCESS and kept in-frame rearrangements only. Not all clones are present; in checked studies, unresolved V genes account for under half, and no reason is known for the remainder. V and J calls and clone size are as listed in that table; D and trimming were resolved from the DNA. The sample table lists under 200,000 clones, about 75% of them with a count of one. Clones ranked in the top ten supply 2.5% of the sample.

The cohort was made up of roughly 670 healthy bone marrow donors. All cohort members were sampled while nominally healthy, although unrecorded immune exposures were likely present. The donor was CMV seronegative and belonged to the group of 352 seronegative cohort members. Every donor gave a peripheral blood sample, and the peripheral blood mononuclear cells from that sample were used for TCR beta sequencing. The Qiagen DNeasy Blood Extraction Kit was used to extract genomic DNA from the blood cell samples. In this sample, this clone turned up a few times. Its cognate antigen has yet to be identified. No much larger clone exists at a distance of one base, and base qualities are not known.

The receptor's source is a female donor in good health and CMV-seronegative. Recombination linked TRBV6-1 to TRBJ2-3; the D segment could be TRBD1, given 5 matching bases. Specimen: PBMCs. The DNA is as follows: TGTGCCAGCATTGTCGGACACCCTGGCACAGATACGCAGTATTTT. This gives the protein CASIVGHPGTDTQYF.